This TCR beta chain is from a study of cytomegalovirus exposure and HLA in healthy donors. V was trimmed by 3 bases and J by 8 bases, leaving 20 bases between them. CDR1 is GTSNPN and CDR2 is SVGIG in the germline V gene (reference sequence). The CDR3 covers 15 residues. A few counts support this clone. PCR employed 60 Vbeta and 13 Jbeta primers. TCRdb's table, derived via immunoSEQ multiplex PCR, lists solely in-frame clones and lacks some. The sample includes about 110,000 clones, roughly 71% seen only once; the top ten take 5% to 7%. Sequencing used PBMCs. The receptor's source is a woman between 70 and 85 years old in good health and CMV-seropositive. The chain has TRBV30 and TRBJ1-5, with D maybe TRBD1 (6 bases). The CDR3 coding sequence is TGTGCCTGGAGGACTCCCGGGACACCCTATGAGCCCCAGCATTTT. This translates into CAWRTPGTPYEPQHF.